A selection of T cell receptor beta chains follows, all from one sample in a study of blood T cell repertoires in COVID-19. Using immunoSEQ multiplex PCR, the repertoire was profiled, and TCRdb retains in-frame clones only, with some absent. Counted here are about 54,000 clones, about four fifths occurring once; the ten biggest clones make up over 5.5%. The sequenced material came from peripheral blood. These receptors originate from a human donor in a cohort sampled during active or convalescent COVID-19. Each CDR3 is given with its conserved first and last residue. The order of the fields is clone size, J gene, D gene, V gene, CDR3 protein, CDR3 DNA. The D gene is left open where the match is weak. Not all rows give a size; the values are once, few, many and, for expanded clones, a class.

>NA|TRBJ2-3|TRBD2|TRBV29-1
CSVEDAKLAGWTDTQYF
TGCAGCGTTGAAGATGCCAAACTAGCGGGGTGGACAGATACGCAGTATTTT
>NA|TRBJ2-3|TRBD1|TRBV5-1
CASSTGQATDTQYF
TGCGCCAGCAGCACCGGACAGGCCACAGATACGCAGTATTTT
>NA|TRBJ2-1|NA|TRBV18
CASSPGVNNEQFF
TGTGCCAGCTCACCGGGAGTAAACAATGAGCAGTTCTTC
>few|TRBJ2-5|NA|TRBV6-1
CASSERPGYQETQYF
TGTGCCAGCAGTGAAAGGCCAGGATACCAAGAGACCCAGTACTTC
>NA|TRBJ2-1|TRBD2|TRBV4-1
CASSQAGGREYNEQFF
TGCGCCAGCAGCCAAGCGGGGGGGCGGGAGTACAATGAGCAGTTCTTC
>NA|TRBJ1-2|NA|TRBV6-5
CASSPLHRGGGYTF
TGTGCCAGCAGTCCCCTTCATAGGGGAGGCGGCTACACCTTC
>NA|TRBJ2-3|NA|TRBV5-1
CASRLALETDTQYF
TGCGCCAGCAGACTGGCCCTAGAAACAGATACGCAGTATTTT
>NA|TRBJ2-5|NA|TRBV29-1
CSAGEPSGETQYF
TGCAGCGCCGGCGAGCCGTCAGGGGAGACCCAGTACTTC
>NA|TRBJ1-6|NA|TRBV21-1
CASSKDGISPLHF
TGTGCCAGCAGCAAAGATGGCATTTCACCCCTCCACTTT
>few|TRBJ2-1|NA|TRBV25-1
CASSESGSSYNEQFF
TGTGCCAGCAGTGAATCCGGGAGCTCCTACAATGAGCAGTTCTTC
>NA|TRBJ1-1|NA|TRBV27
CASSFTGFGEAFF
TGTGCCAGCAGTTTTACAGGCTTTGGTGAAGCTTTCTTT
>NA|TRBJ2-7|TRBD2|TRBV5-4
CASTRRERGGLFYEQYF
TGTGCCAGCACGAGGCGGGAGCGGGGGGGCCTGTTTTACGAGCAGTACTTC
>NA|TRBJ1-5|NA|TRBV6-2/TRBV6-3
CASSSPRNQPQHF
TGTGCCAGCAGCTCCCCACGGAATCAGCCCCAGCATTTT
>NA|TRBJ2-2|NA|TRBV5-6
CASLDPGSGELFF
TGTGCCTCCTTGGACCCAGGGTCCGGGGAGCTGTTTTTT